The 24 T cell receptor beta chains given below trace back to one sample, sequenced in a study of beta chain features in type 1 diabetes. Every isolated RNA sample was fully reverse transcribed, so sequencing captured expressed TCRB transcripts. The assay was immunoSEQ multiplex PCR, and TCRdb's table has in-frame clones only and misses some. The table records 300,000 or so clones, roughly 14% of them present only once. Their antigens remain unidentified. Study findings and constraints: Shorter TCRB CDR3s, moderately but significantly so, marked every one of the four CD4+ subsets in Type 1 diabetes patients.

The sequencing sample was made of naive CD4+ T cells from blood. The receptors stem from a woman aged 18-29 years with type 1 diabetes.

This clone turned up a few times. In DNA form, the CDR3 reads TGTGCCAGTACCGGCCCGGGGGTCAATGAGCAGTTCTTC. It yields the protein CASTGPGVNEQFF. The genes are TRBV19 and TRBJ2-1; the D gene is possibly TRBD2 (6 bases). Trimming shortened V by 7 bases and J by 6 bases, and 13 bases separated the two germline ends. CDR3 length: 13 amino acids. Germline V gives CDR1 LNHDA, CDR2 SQIVND (reference sequence).

Only a few counts were recorded for this clone. The chain is built from TRBV13 and TRBJ1-1; the D is unclear. This CDR3 has 14 residues. Germline V CDR1 and CDR2: PRHDT, FYEKMQ (reference sequence). V lost 5 bases and J lost 1, with 11 bases in between. The CDR3 spells CASSRKAGNTEAFF. The CDR3 region has the DNA TGTGCCAGCAGCCGAAAAGCCGGGAACACTGAAGCTTTCTTT.

The chain carries TRBV4-2 and TRBJ2-7; 10 positions match TRBD2. The CDR3 sequence is 15 residues long. Trimming at V came to 2 bases and at J to 2 bases, leaving 3 bases not matched to a gene. Germline CDR1 LGHNA, CDR2 YNFKEQ. CDR3 region: CASSQTTSGAYEQYF. The CDR3 DNA is TGTGCCAGCAGCCAAACTACTAGCGGGGCCTACGAGCAGTACTTC.

The chain is built from TRBV29-1 and TRBJ2-6, with D perhaps matching TRBD1 (5 bases). The CDR3 is made up of 14 amino acids. Trimming stripped 3 bases from V and 2 bases from J, with 8 bases between. Germline assignment: CDR1 SQVTM and CDR2 ANQGSEA. The CDR3 bases are TGCAGCGTTGACAGGGCCCCTGGGGCCAACGTCCTGACTTTC. Protein sequence: CSVDRAPGANVLTF.

This clone was recorded many times. The sample contains more than one DNA sequence encoding this CDR3. DNA of the CDR3: TGTGCCACCTCGGGGGAGGGCGCACATGAGCAGTTCTTC. Protein: CATSGEGAHEQFF. The gene calls are TRBV15 and TRBJ2-1; TRBD2 agrees at 7 bases. CDR1 LNHNV and CDR2 YYDKDF come from the germline V gene (reference sequence). CDR3 length: 13 amino acids. J was trimmed by 8 bases and V by 8 bases; bases with no gene match: 9.

This clone has more than one count but fewer than ten. The gene calls are TRBV2 and TRBJ1-5; the match to TRBD1 covers 7 bases. Trimming took 2 bases from V and 0 from J; bases not matched to a gene: 1. The CDR3 loop spans 15 amino acids. Germline values: CDR1 SNHLY, CDR2 FYNNEI. CDR3 nucleotides: TGTGCCAGCAGTGAAACAGGGGTTAGCAATCAGCCCCAGCATTTT. Amino acid sequence: CASSETGVSNQPQHF. Full variable domain (remainder filled in from reference TRBV2 and TRBJ1-5): EPEVTQTPSHQVTQMGQEVILRCVPISNHLYFYWYRQILGQKVEFLVSFYNNEISEKSEIFDDQFSVERPDGSNFTLKIRSTKLEDSAMYFCASSETGVSNQPQHFGDGTRLSIL.

This chain connects TRBV18 to TRBJ1-2; 7 nucleotides line up with TRBD1. After removal of 4 bases from V and 6 bases from J, the junction contained 5 bases not matched to a gene. The CDR3 spans 13 residues. Per germline, CDR1 KGHSH and CDR2 LQKENI. The CDR3 is CASSLQGSNGYTF. For the CDR3, the DNA is TGTGCCAGCTCACTACAGGGGAGTAATGGCTACACCTTC. The full variable domain, in which reference TRBV18 and TRBJ1-2 provide the parts outside the CDR3, is NAGVMQNPRHLVRRRGQEARLRCSPMKGHSHVYWYRQLPEEGLKFMVYLQKENIIDESGMPKERFSAEFPKEGPSILRIQQVVRGDSAAYFCASSLQGSNGYTFGSGTRLTVV.

This clone was picked up a small number of times. The chain has TRBV10-3 and TRBJ1-1, with 8 nucleotides matching TRBD1. This CDR3 spans 13 amino acids. The germline gives CDR1 ENHRY, CDR2 SYGVKD. The V segment lost 7 bases and the J segment 5 bases; nucleotides outside the gene matches: 6. CDR3 amino acids: CAIMGQEGTEAFF. CDR3 DNA sequence: TGTGCCATCATGGGACAGGAGGGAACTGAAGCTTTCTTT.

CDR3 sequence (DNA): TGTGCCAGCGGCCGGGGTAGCGGGACCACCGGGGAGCTGTTTTTT. Protein: CASGRGSGTTGELFF. The chain combines TRBV9 with TRBJ2-2, with 8 bases aligning to TRBD2. CDR1 and CDR2 from the germline V gene are SGDLS and YYNGEE. V lost 7 bases to trimming and J lost 4 bases; unmatched junction nucleotides: 9. The CDR3 is 15 residues long.

This clone was seen a single time. The chain combines TRBV5-1 with TRBJ2-3; D gene ambiguous. The CDR3 sequence is 16 residues long. V lost 0 bases and J lost 4, with 15 bases in between. CDR1 and CDR2 from the germline V gene are SGHRS and YFSETQ. The CDR3, as DNA: TGCGCCAGCAGCTTGGCTGGGCAGTCCCCTGCAGATACGCAGTATTTT. This gives the protein CASSLAGQSPADTQYF.

This clone was detected a few times. This chain joins TRBV6-5 and TRBJ2-4; weak D call: TRBD1 (6 bases). The V gene's germline CDR1 is MNHEY and CDR2 SVGAGI. V was pared by 2 bases and J by 6 bases, with 11 bases between. This CDR3 has 14 amino acids. The DNA of the CDR3 is TGTGCCAGCAGTTACGCAGGGGACGGAAACATTCAGTACTTC. This gives the protein CASSYAGDGNIQYF.

This clone was seen only a few times. This chain links TRBV4-1 with TRBJ2-3; D not certain. The V gene lost 0 bases and the J gene lost 2 bases, with 6 bases spanning the gap. From germline, CDR1 is MGHRA and CDR2 YSYEKL. The CDR3 consists of 14 residues. The CDR3 reads CASSQDRYTDTQYF. The CDR3 DNA reads as TGCGCCAGCAGCCAAGATCGGTACACAGATACGCAGTATTTT.

In its sample, this clone was seen a few times. J is TRBJ1-2 and V is TRBV19; 8 nucleotides match TRBD1. Germline trimming cut 6 bases from V and 6 bases from J; bases unmatched to any gene: 6. The V gene's germline CDR1 is LNHDA and CDR2 SQIVND (reference sequence). The CDR3 runs to 13 residues. The CDR3 spells CASSRTGSDGYTF. The CDR3 DNA reads as TGTGCCAGTAGCCGGACAGGGAGCGATGGCTACACCTTC.

J is TRBJ2-3 and V is TRBV7-9; 7 bases align to TRBD1. The trim removed 5 bases at V and 2 bases at J, leaving 4 bases unmatched. The germline gives CDR1 SEHNR, CDR2 FQNEAQ (reference sequence). The CDR3 totals 14 residues. The CDR3 coding sequence is TGTGCCAGCAGCCTCGGACAGGTCACAGATACGCAGTATTTT. It specifies CASSLGQVTDTQYF. Using reference TRBV7-9 and TRBJ2-3 for the parts outside the CDR3, the full variable domain is DTGVSQNPRHKITKRGQNVTFRCDPISEHNRLYWYRQTLGQGPEFLTYFQNEAQLEKSRLLSDRFSAERPKGSFSTLEIQRTEQGDSAMYLCASSLGQVTDTQYFGPGTRLTVL.

This clone was recorded a few times. The rearrangement links TRBV6-5 to TRBJ2-7; TRBD1 is a possible D gene (6 bases). CDR1 MNHEY and CDR2 SVGAGI come from the germline V gene. V was shortened by 4 bases and J by 0 bases, with 13 bases between the two germline ends. This CDR3 comprises 15 residues. For the CDR3, the DNA is TGTGCCAGCAGTTCCCCCGACAGGAGCTCCTACGAGCAGTACGTC. As protein: CASSSPDRSSYEQYV.

This clone was found a few times. The chain recombines TRBV7-9 with TRBJ1-2; D is undetermined. CDR1 and CDR2 (germline): SEHNR, FQNEAQ (reference sequence). Trimming left V 0 bases short and J 8 bases short, with 13 bases between. CDR3 size: 14 residues. DNA of the CDR3: TGTGCCAGCAGCTTAGCGTCGCGGTCGTACGGCTACACCTTC. Amino acids: CASSLASRSYGYTF. The full variable domain, completed using reference TRBV7-9 and TRBJ1-2, is DTGVSQNPRHKITKRGQNVTFRCDPISEHNRLYWYRQTLGQGPEFLTYFQNEAQLEKSRLLSDRFSAERPKGSFSTLEIQRTEQGDSAMYLCASSLASRSYGYTFGSGTRLTVV.

The rearrangement uses TRBV5-1 and TRBJ1-1, with 7 bases fitting TRBD1. The CDR3 spans 13 residues. V shed 7 bases and J 5 bases; nucleotides not matched to a gene: 8. The V gene's germline CDR1 is SGHRS and CDR2 YFSETQ. The CDR3 region has the DNA TGCGCCAGCCGAGAACAGGGGTCTACTGAAGCTTTCTTT. This encodes CASREQGSTEAFF. The whole variable domain, filled in from reference TRBV5-1 and TRBJ1-1, reads KAGVTQTPRYLIKTRGQQVTLSCSPISGHRSVSWYQQTPGQGLQFLFEYFSETQRNKGNFPGRFSGRQFSNSRSEMNVSTLELGDSALYLCASREQGSTEAFFGQGTRLTVV.

DNA for the CDR3: TGCGCCAGCAGCCCAAGAAACTCTGCCAGCGGCACAGATACGCAGTATTTT. This translates into CASSPRNSASGTDTQYF. The V call is TRBV4-3, the J call TRBJ2-3; D remains unclear. The V and J ends lost 4 bases and 1 base respectively, with 18 bases between them. The CDR3 has 17 residues. Per germline, CDR1 LGHNA and CDR2 YSLEER.

The chain uses TRBV19 and TRBJ2-1; tentatively, D is TRBD2 (8 bases). In germline, CDR1 is LNHDA, CDR2 SQIVND (reference sequence). The V end was cut by 4 bases, the J end by 4 bases, with 17 bases between. This CDR3 spans 16 amino acids. CDR3 protein: CASSTRQGLVYNEQFF. CDR3 bases: TGTGCCAGTAGTACCAGACAGGGACTAGTTTACAATGAGCAGTTCTTC.

The chain joins TRBV6-5 to TRBJ2-1; 14 bases are a match to TRBD2. V dropped 0 bases and J dropped 13; count of bases not matched to a gene: 8. The CDR3 extends over 16 amino acids. Per the germline V gene, CDR1 is MNHEY and CDR2 is SVGAGI. The CDR3 region has the DNA TGTGCCAGCAGTTACTCGAGACTAGCGGGAGGGCCCTTACAGTTCTTC. Its protein product is CASSYSRLAGGPLQFF.

The chain recombines TRBV10-3 with TRBJ2-1, with 10 bases matching TRBD2. CDR1 and CDR2 (germline): ENHRY, SYGVKD. With 10 bases clipped from V and 8 bases from J, the junction kept 11 bases outside the gene matches. The CDR3 length is 14 residues. As DNA, the CDR3 is TGTGCCAGCGGCGGACAGCGGGAGGGCGATGAGCAGTTCTTC. This codes for CASGGQREGDEQFF.

This clone was detected only a few times. The chain uses TRBV5-1 and TRBJ2-7, with 14 bases identical to TRBD2. The CDR3 consists of 16 residues. CDR1 SGHRS and CDR2 YFSETQ come from the germline V gene. V shed 0 bases, J shed 6 bases, and the junction held 5 bases outside the gene matches. CDR3: CASSLGTSGRTSEQYV. CDR3 coding DNA: TGCGCCAGCAGCTTGGGGACTAGCGGGAGGACATCCGAGCAGTACGTC.

This clone showed up just a few times. CDR3 region: CASSWGTGAYEQYV. The DNA of the CDR3 is TGCGCCAGCAGCTGGGGAACAGGGGCCTACGAGCAGTACGTC. V gene TRBV5-1 combines with J gene TRBJ2-7; 7 bases are shared with TRBD1. V lost 3 bases and J lost 2; bases outside the gene matches: 5. CDR3 size: 14 residues. CDR1 is SGHRS and CDR2 is YFSETQ in the germline V gene.

The J gene is TRBJ2-1, the V gene TRBV18; a possible D gene is TRBD2 (6 bases). Germline V gene lookup returns CDR1 KGHSH and CDR2 LQKENI. V was cut by 1 base and J by 8 bases, with 18 bases left in between. This CDR3 has 16 amino acids. The CDR3 sequence is CASSPQEGLREYEQFF. The CDR3 bases are TGTGCCAGCTCACCACAGGAGGGGCTAAGGGAGTATGAGCAGTTCTTC.